This T cell receptor (beta chain) stems from a study of blood T cell repertoires in COVID-19. The germline V gene has CDR1 LNHNV and CDR2 YYDKDF (reference sequence). V lost 4 bases and J lost 4; bases outside the gene matches: 9. The CDR3 spans 16 residues. Assay: immunoSEQ multiplex PCR; the TCRdb copy retains only in-frame clones and omits some. The sample has hundreds of thousands of clones, around 86% seen once. This chain uses TRBV15 with TRBJ2-4; TRBD1 matches 8 bases. The sequenced material came from peripheral blood. This TCR was sampled from a woman in her forties or fifties with COVID-19, enrolled during active disease. CDR3 bases: TGTGCCACCAGCATCCCCGGACAGGGCCTAAAAAACATTCAGTACTTC. It encodes CATSIPGQGLKNIQYF.